This T cell receptor (beta chain) was recorded in a study of human T cells and chemical hapten exposure. Individual cDNA molecules each carried unique molecular identifiers attached by the library. In the original workflow: Sample TCR totals centred on a median of roughly 96,000, ranging about 20,000 to 700,000. MiXCR, applied by TCRdb to the RACE reads, yields one record per CDR3 protein. The V and J calls come from TCRdb's annotation, not from the publication. The sample records roughly 200,000 distinct CDR3 sequences, 20% to 25% being singletons. About this clonotype: Its antigen is not identified.

Study outcomes and limitations: PT1 expanded TCR numbers tracked positively with patch test score.

Indicated time point: patch test 1, 2 weeks after DPC sensitization. This sample's treatment: therapeutic diphenylcyclopropenone sensitization with weekly scalp DPC. Germline values: CDR1 LGHDT, CDR2 YNNKEL (reference sequence). V lost 3 bases, J lost 8 bases, and 3 bases stayed unmatched. The CDR3 has 15 residues. The receptor's source is a woman between 45 and 65 years old with alopecia areata. Some clones in this sample may be carry-over from other donors' samples. Sequencing used whole blood, obtained in connection with sensitization to the hapten diphenylcyclopropenone (DPC). V gene TRBV3-1 combines with J gene TRBJ2-1; 14 positions match TRBD2. CDR3 DNA: TGTGCCAGCAGCCAGGGGACTAGCGGGAGTGATGAGCAGTTCTTC. It translates to CASSQGTSGSDEQFF.